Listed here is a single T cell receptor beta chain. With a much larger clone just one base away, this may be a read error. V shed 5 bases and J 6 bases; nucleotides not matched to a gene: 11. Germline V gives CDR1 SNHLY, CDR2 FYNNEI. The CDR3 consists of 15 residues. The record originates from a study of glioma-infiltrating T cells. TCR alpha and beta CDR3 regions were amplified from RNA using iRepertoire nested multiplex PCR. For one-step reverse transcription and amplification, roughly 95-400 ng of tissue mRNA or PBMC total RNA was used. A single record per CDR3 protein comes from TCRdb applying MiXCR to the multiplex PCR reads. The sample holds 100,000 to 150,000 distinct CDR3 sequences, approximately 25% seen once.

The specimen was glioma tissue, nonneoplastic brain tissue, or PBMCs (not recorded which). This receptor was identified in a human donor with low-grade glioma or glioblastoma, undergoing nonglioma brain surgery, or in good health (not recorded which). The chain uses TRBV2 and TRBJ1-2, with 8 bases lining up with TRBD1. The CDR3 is CASSFGQGLRDGYTF. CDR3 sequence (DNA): TGTGCCAGCAGTTTCGGACAGGGACTGCGGGATGGCTACACCTTC.